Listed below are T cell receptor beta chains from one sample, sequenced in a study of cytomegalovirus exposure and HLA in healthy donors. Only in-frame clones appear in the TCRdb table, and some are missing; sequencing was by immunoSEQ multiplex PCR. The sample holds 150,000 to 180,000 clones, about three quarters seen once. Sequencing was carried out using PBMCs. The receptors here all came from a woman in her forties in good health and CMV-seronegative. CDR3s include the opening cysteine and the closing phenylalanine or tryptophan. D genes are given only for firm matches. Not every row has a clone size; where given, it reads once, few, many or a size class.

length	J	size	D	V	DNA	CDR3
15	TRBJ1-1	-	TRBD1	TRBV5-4	TGTGCCAGCAGCTTCCTAACAGGGGGAGTCACTGAAGCTTTCTTT	CASSFLTGGVTEAFF
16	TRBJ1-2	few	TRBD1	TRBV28	TGTGCCAGCAGTCCGGGACAGGGATTTATTACCTATGGCTACACCTTC	CASSPGQGFITYGYTF
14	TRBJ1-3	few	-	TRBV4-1	TGCGCCAGCAGCCAAGACAGGGCGGGAAACACCATATATTTT	CASSQDRAGNTIYF
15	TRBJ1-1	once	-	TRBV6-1	TGTGCCAGCAGAGAAAGGGGCGGAGGGTACACTGAAGCTTTCTTT	CASRERGGGYTEAFF
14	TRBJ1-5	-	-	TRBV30	TGTGCCTGGACCAAGGGGTTAAGCAATCAGCCCCAGCATTTT	CAWTKGLSNQPQHF
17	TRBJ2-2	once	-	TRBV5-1	TGCGCCAGCAGCGACCCCGCCCGACAAACGAACACCGGGGAGCTGTTTTTT	CASSDPARQTNTGELFF
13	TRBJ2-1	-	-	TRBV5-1	TGCGCCAGCAGCTTTGCGGTTGGCAATGAGCAGTTCTTC	CASSFAVGNEQFF
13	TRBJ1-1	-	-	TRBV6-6	TGTGCCACCACAACAGAAAAACACACTGAAGCTTTCTTT	CATTTEKHTEAFF
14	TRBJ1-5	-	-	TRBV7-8	TGTGCCAGCAGCCTAGGTTTCGGGGGGCAGCCCCAGCATTTT	CASSLGFGGQPQHF
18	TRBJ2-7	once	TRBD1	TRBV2	TGTGCCAGCAGTCGTGCCGGGACAGGGGGCCATCGTACCAACGAGCAGTACTTC	CASSRAGTGGHRTNEQYF
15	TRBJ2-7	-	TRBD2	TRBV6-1	TGTGCCAGCAGTCGTCTAGCGGGAGGGTCCTACGAGCAGTACTTC	CASSRLAGGSYEQYF
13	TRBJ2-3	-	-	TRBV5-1	TGCGCCAGCAGCTTGCGTTTTACAGATACGCAGTATTTT	CASSLRFTDTQYF
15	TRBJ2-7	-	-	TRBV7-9	TGTGCCAGCAGCTTAGGGGGCTTAGTAGCCTACGAGCAGTACTTC	CASSLGGLVAYEQYF
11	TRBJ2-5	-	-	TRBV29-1	TGCAGCGTTAGAATCGCGGAGACCCAGTACTTC	CSVRIAETQYF
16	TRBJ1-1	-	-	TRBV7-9	TGTGCCAGCAGCCCGGGGTCTGATAATAGTTACACTGAAGCTTTCTTT	CASSPGSDNSYTEAFF
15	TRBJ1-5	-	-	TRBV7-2	TGTGCCAGCAGAGCGGGGGGGAGTAGCAATCAGCCCCAGCATTTT	CASRAGGSSNQPQHF
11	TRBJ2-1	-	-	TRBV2	TGTGCCAGCAGTTACCAGGGTGAGCAGTTCTTC	CASSYQGEQFF
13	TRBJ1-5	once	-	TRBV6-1	TGTGCCAGCACCAACTGGGGGGGTCAGCCCCAGCATTTT	CASTNWGGQPQHF
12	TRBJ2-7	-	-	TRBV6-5	TGTGCCAGCAGCTCCCCCACAGAGAGGCAGTACTTC	CASSSPTERQYF
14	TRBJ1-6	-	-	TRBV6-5	TGTGCCAGCAGTCCCGGGAGCCTTAATTCACCCCTCCACTTT	CASSPGSLNSPLHF
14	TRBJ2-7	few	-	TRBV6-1	TGTGCCAGCAGTGAGTCGGGAAGCTTCTACGAGCAGTACTTC	CASSESGSFYEQYF
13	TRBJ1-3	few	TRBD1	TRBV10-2	TGCGCCAGCCGACAGGGTCTAGGAAACACCATATATTTT	CASRQGLGNTIYF
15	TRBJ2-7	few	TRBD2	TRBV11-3	TGTGCCAGCAGCTTAGGGGGGCTAGCGGGTGCTAAGCAGTACTTC	CASSLGGLAGAKQYF
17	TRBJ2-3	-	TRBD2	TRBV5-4	TGTGCCAGCAGCGCTGGCCAAGCGGGAGTTCTAGCAGATACGCAGTATTTT	CASSAGQAGVLADTQYF
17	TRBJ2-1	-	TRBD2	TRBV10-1	TGCGCCAGCAGTGAGTCCCCCTACGCGGGAGCCTACAATGAGCAGTTCTTC	CASSESPYAGAYNEQFF
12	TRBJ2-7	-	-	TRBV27	TGTGCCAGCTCGGGACACAGCTACGAGCAGTACTTC	CASSGHSYEQYF
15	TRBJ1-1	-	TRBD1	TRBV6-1	TGTGCCAGCAGGATTCCCGGACAGGGGAACACTGAAGCTTTCTTT	CASRIPGQGNTEAFF
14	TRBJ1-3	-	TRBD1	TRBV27	TGTGCCAGCAGTTTAGAACAGGGGAGAAACACCATATATTTT	CASSLEQGRNTIYF
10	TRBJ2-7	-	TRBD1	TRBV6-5	TGTGCCAGCAGTTGGGACAGGGAGTACTTC	CASSWDREYF
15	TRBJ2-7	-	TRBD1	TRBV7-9	TGTGCCAGCAGCTCCGGGACAGGGGGCATCGACGAGCAGTACTTC	CASSSGTGGIDEQYF
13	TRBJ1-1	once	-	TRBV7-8	TGTGCCAGCAGCTTAGCGCAGGATACTGAAGCTTTCTTT	CASSLAQDTEAFF
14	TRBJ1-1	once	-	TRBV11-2	TGTGCCAGCAGCGTCAGGGGTTTGGGGACTGAAGCTTTCTTT	CASSVRGLGTEAFF
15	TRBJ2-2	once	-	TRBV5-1	TGCGCCAGCAGCTTGGGTCTCTCGAACACCGGGGAGCTGTTTTTT	CASSLGLSNTGELFF
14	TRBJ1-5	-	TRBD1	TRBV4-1	TGCGCCAGCAGCCTACAGGGGGAAGAGCAGCCCCAGCATTTT	CASSLQGEEQPQHF
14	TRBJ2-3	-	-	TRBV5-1	TGCGCCAGCAGCTTGAGGAGGGGCTCAGATACGCAGTATTTT	CASSLRRGSDTQYF
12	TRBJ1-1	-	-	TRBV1	TGCACCAGCAGCCAAGAACACAGGGAGGCTTTCTTT	CTSSQEHREAFF
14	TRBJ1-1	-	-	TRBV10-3	TGTGCCATCAGTCCTAAACAGGGGAACACTGAAGCTTTCTTT	CAISPKQGNTEAFF
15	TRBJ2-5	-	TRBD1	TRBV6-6	TGTGCCAGCAGTTACCCCAACAGGGGTCAGGAGACCCAGTACTTC	CASSYPNRGQETQYF
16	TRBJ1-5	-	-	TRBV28	TGTGCCAGCAGTTTAAAGGGGCAAGGGGACACAATGCCCCAGCATTTT	CASSLKGQGDTMPQHF
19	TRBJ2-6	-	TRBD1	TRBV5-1	TGCGCCAGCAGCTCCAGGGACAGTCCCATAAGCTCTGGGGCCAACGTCCTGACTTTC	CASSSRDSPISSGANVLTF
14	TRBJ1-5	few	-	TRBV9	TGTGCCAGCAGCCCAGGGGTGAGCAATCAGCCCCAGCATTTT	CASSPGVSNQPQHF
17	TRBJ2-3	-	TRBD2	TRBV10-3	TGTGCCATCAGTGAGATGGGACTAGCGGGAGTGTCAGATACGCAGTATTTT	CAISEMGLAGVSDTQYF
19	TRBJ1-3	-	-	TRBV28	TGTGCCAGCAGTTCAGCATCCGTCACAGGCCGGGGGTCTGGAAACACCATATATTTT	CASSSASVTGRGSGNTIYF